Shown below are 24 T cell receptor beta chains from a single sample sequenced in a study of T-cell reconstitution after alpha-beta-depleted transplantation in children. Unique molecular identifiers featured in how the TCRbeta library was prepared. MiXCR was run by TCRdb on the PCR reads, yielding one entry per CDR3 protein. This table holds some 300,000 distinct CDR3 sequences, 10% found once. The specimen was PBMCs from the stem cell graft donor, collected from the stem cell graft. All receptors come from a human donor who donated a stem cell graft to a child with acute lymphoblastic leukemia.

This clonotype has a handful of counts. The chain is built from TRBV4-3 and TRBJ2-2; 7 bases fit TRBD1. The germline V gene has CDR1 LGHNA and CDR2 YSLEER. After removal of 1 base from V and 2 bases from J, the junction contained 4 bases not matched to a gene. The CDR3 is made up of 16 amino acids. The CDR3 bases are TGCGCCAGCAGCCAAGGGCACAGGGGCAACACCGGGGAGCTGTTTTTT. Its translation: CASSQGHRGNTGELFF.

This clonotype was seen only a few times. The chain's CDR3 is CASRGTNEKLFF. The CDR3 DNA sequence: TGCGCCAGCCGGGGGACAAATGAAAAACTGTTTTTT. The genes are TRBV5-1 and TRBJ1-4; D may be TRBD1 (6 bases). V lost 7 bases, J lost 5 bases, and 9 bases lay in between. Germline V gene data show CDR1 as SGHRS and CDR2 as YFSETQ. This CDR3 has 12 amino acids.

The chain recombines TRBV4-3 with TRBJ2-1; D unclear. Germline-derived CDR1 and CDR2 are LGHNA and YSLEER. This CDR3 has 17 amino acids. The V end was cut by 0 bases, the J end by 0 bases, with 12 bases between. For the CDR3, the DNA is TGCGCCAGCAGCCAAGATTCGACCGCTAGCTCCTACAATGAGCAGTTCTTC. Protein sequence: CASSQDSTASSYNEQFF.

This clonotype has more than one count but fewer than ten. The chain uses TRBV13 and TRBJ2-1; 9 positions match TRBD2. The J segment lost 7 bases and the V segment lost 1 base, leaving 29 bases of the junction unmatched. This CDR3 spans 23 amino acids. The germline V gene has CDR1 PRHDT and CDR2 FYEKMQ (reference sequence). CDR3 region: CASSLVWDSRVLAGDRVMNEQFF. The CDR3 DNA reads TGTGCCAGCAGCTTAGTTTGGGACAGTAGGGTTTTAGCGGGAGACCGTGTGATGAATGAGCAGTTCTTC.

The sample holds many counts of this clonotype. The chain has TRBV7-9 and TRBJ2-1; unclear D gene. The CDR3 extends over 11 amino acids. CDR1 SEHNR and CDR2 FQNEAQ come from the germline V gene (reference sequence). Trimming removed 5 bases from V and 7 bases from J, with 6 bases in between. The CDR3 loop is CASSAQNEQFF. As DNA, the CDR3 is TGTGCCAGCAGCGCTCAGAATGAGCAGTTCTTC.

V and J are TRBV4-1 and TRBJ2-7; D ambiguous. The germline V gene encodes CDR1 MGHRA and CDR2 YSYEKL. The CDR3 has 15 amino acids. Trimming stripped 0 bases from V and 3 bases from J, with 12 bases between. The CDR3 loop is CASSQDRSPGYEQYF. The CDR3 region has the DNA TGCGCCAGCAGCCAAGATAGGAGCCCGGGCTACGAGCAGTACTTC.

This clonotype was seen more than once but under ten times. V usage is TRBV7-2 and J usage is TRBJ2-2; tentative D call: TRBD1 (5 bases). Germline V gene lookup returns CDR1 SGHTA and CDR2 FQGNSA. V was clipped by 0 bases and J by 1 base, with 6 bases between them. The CDR3 runs to 15 residues. CDR3 sequence reads: CASSLATENTGELFF. The CDR3 nucleotides read TGTGCCAGCAGCTTAGCGACAGAGAACACCGGGGAGCTGTTTTTT. The entire variable domain, with the rest obtained from reference TRBV7-2 and TRBJ2-2, is as follows: GAGVSQSPSNKVTEKGKDVELRCDPISGHTALYWYRQSLGQGLEFLIYFQGNSAPDKSGLPSDRFSAERTGGSVSTLTIQRTQQEDSAVYLCASSLATENTGELFFGEGSRLTVL.

The sample holds a few counts of this clonotype. V usage is TRBV7-9 and J usage is TRBJ2-6, with 8 bases lining up with TRBD1. Germline trimming cut 5 bases from V and 2 bases from J; bases unmatched to any gene: 8. Germline V gene data show CDR1 as SEHNR and CDR2 as FQNEAQ (reference sequence). The CDR3 loop spans 17 amino acids. CDR3 DNA: TGTGCCAGCAGCACCCGACAGGGGCGGGCTGGGGCCAACGTCCTGACTTTC. This gives the protein CASSTRQGRAGANVLTF.

This clonotype was detected a few times. The chain carries TRBV5-5 and TRBJ2-7, with D tentatively TRBD2 (5 bases). The CDR3 consists of 16 residues. V gave up 0 bases and J gave up 2 bases, with 15 bases separating them. Germline V gene data show CDR1 as SGHKS and CDR2 as YYEKEE (reference sequence). The CDR3 loop is CASSLAGGGPPYEQYF. DNA for the CDR3: TGTGCCAGCAGCTTGGCCGGAGGAGGTCCCCCCTACGAGCAGTACTTC.

Concerning this clonotype: As the CDR3 is not closed by the conserved phenylalanine or tryptophan, this likely results from a read error. The CDR3 loop is CASSLGTAGVLYNEQFL. The CDR3, as DNA: TGTGCCAGCAGCTTAGGGACGGCGGGGGTGCTCTACAATGAGCAGTTCTTG. The chain links TRBV7-8 to TRBJ2-1; 7 nucleotides agree with TRBD2. This CDR3 has 17 amino acids. Looked up from germline, CDR1 is SGHVS and CDR2 is FQNEAQ. The V gene end was trimmed by 1 base and the J gene end by 3 bases; junction bases not matched to a gene: 9.

This clonotype appeared a few times. The gene calls are TRBV4-2 and TRBJ2-2, with 7 nucleotides matching TRBD1. The CDR3 is made up of 16 amino acids. The V and J ends lost 5 bases and 0 bases, in that order; junction bases with no gene match: 6. CDR1 is LGHNA, CDR2 YNFKEQ, per germline. Here the CDR3 reads CASSWRGGANTGELFF. The DNA for the CDR3 is TGTGCCAGCAGCTGGCGAGGGGGCGCGAACACCGGGGAGCTGTTTTTT.

This clonotype was seen a few times. The rearrangement joins TRBV5-1 to TRBJ2-2; D gene unclear. The CDR3 is 12 residues long. Deletions cut 1 base from V and 6 bases from J, with 4 bases between. Germline V gene sequence: CDR1 SGHRS, CDR2 YFSETQ. In DNA form, the CDR3 reads TGCGCCAGCAGCTTGTTCCCCGGGGAGCTGTTTTTT. This sequence encodes CASSLFPGELFF.

The chain has TRBV14 and TRBJ2-7; 9 bases line up with TRBD1. Germline values: CDR1 SGHDN, CDR2 FVKESK. The J segment lost 0 bases and the V segment lost 3 bases, leaving 12 bases of the junction unmatched. The CDR3 is 18 residues long. The CDR3 DNA follows: TGTGCCAGCAGCCATTTAATGCCGGGACAGGGATTCTCCTACGAGCAGTACTTC. Protein: CASSHLMPGQGFSYEQYF.

The chain links TRBV6-2 or TRBV6-3 to TRBJ2-7, with D possibly being TRBD2 (5 bases). Germline CDR1 and CDR2: MNHEY and SVGEGT. Trimming left V 6 bases short and J 3 bases short, with 12 bases between. The CDR3 has 13 amino acids. CDR3: CASSPLDYYEQYF. The DNA for the CDR3 is TGTGCCAGCAGCCCTCTTGACTACTACGAGCAGTACTTC.

V and J are TRBV28 and TRBJ2-2; 11 bases align to TRBD2. The CDR3 sequence is 17 residues long. Trimming took 4 bases from V and 5 from J; bases not matched to a gene: 9. Germline lookup yields CDR1 MDHEN and CDR2 SYDVKM. The CDR3, as DNA: TGTGCCAGCAGTTCACCGGGACTAGCGGACCTAACCGGGGAGCTGTTTTTT. Translated: CASSSPGLADLTGELFF.

The rearrangement joins TRBV6-5 to TRBJ2-4, with 10 bases that match TRBD1. Per the germline V gene, CDR1 is MNHEY and CDR2 is SVGAGI. The CDR3 length is 15 residues. V shed 2 bases and J 9 bases; nucleotides not matched to a gene: 7. DNA for the CDR3: TGTGCCAGCAGTTACCCCGGACAGGGGGGTGGCATTCAGTACTTC. Amino acids: CASSYPGQGGGIQYF.

This chain joins TRBV15 and TRBJ1-1, with D uncertain. V was clipped by 0 bases and J by 2 bases, with 16 bases between them. Per the germline V gene, CDR1 is LNHNV and CDR2 is YYDKDF (reference sequence). The CDR3 sequence is 17 residues long. The CDR3 loop is CATSRDPRSALNTEAFF. DNA for the CDR3: TGTGCCACCAGCAGAGATCCTAGGTCGGCTCTAAACACTGAAGCTTTCTTT.

The chain combines TRBV6-1 with TRBJ1-6; D possibly corresponds to TRBD1 (5 bases). V lost 6 bases to trimming and J lost 4 bases, with 10 bases between them. Germline V gives CDR1 MNHNS, CDR2 SASEGT. This CDR3 is 14 amino acids long. CDR3 residues: CASSAGPYNSPLHF. The DNA for the CDR3 is TGTGCCAGCAGCGCGGGACCTTATAATTCACCCCTCCACTTT.

Relative to its sample, this clonotype is medium-sized. The chain couples TRBV7-9 to TRBJ2-3; D is possibly TRBD2 (6 bases). Germline loops: CDR1 SEHNR, CDR2 FQNEAQ (reference sequence). With 4 bases removed from V and 6 bases from J, the gap between germline ends came to 14 bases. CDR3 length: 14 residues. The DNA for the CDR3 is TGTGCCAGCAGCTCGGAAAGAAGCGGGGATACGCAGTATTTT. It is translated as CASSSERSGDTQYF. Based on the CDR3 plus reference TRBV7-9 and TRBJ2-3, the full variable domain is DTGVSQNPRHKITKRGQNVTFRCDPISEHNRLYWYRQTLGQGPEFLTYFQNEAQLEKSRLLSDRFSAERPKGSFSTLEIQRTEQGDSAMYLCASSSERSGDTQYFGPGTRLTVL.

This clonotype has a handful of counts. The chain employs TRBV30 and TRBJ2-1; D unclear. CDR1 GTSNPN and CDR2 SVGIG come from the germline V gene (reference sequence). With 2 bases removed from V and 6 bases from J, the gap between germline ends came to 5 bases. CDR3 length: 11 residues. CDR3 in DNA: TGTGCCTGGAGTACCCCCAATGAGCAGTTCTTC. Residues: CAWSTPNEQFF.

There are many counts of this clonotype. The chain carries TRBV19 and TRBJ1-1, with 11 nucleotides matching TRBD1. Trimming removed 6 bases from V and 5 bases from J; junction bases left unmatched: 2. Germline CDR1 and CDR2: LNHDA and SQIVND (reference sequence). This CDR3 has 13 residues. CDR3 sequence reads: CASRDRGRTEAFF. CDR3 bases: TGTGCCAGTAGGGACAGGGGGCGGACTGAAGCTTTCTTT.

About this clonotype: Germline and junction disagree at one end, which may indicate a read error. The V gene is TRBV5-4, the J gene TRBJ2-1; 8 nucleotides agree with TRBD2. The CDR3 is made up of 16 amino acids. The V gene's germline CDR1 is SGHNT and CDR2 YYREEE (reference sequence). CDR3 loop: CASSSGLAGSFNEQFF. The CDR3 DNA follows: TGTGCCAGCAGCTCAGGACTAGCCGGATCCTTCAATGAGCAGTTCTTC.

CDR3 nucleotides: TGTGCCAGCAGCCCCGGCGGACAGGGGGCTTCCTACGAGCAGTACTTC. Its protein product is CASSPGGQGASYEQYF. The chain uses TRBV7-9 and TRBJ2-7, with TRBD1 identical over 11 bases. The CDR3 has 16 residues. The V and J ends lost 5 bases and 1 base, in that order; junction bases with no gene match: 7. Germline V gene data show CDR1 as SEHNR and CDR2 as FQNEAQ (reference sequence).

About this clonotype: Germline is not matched at one junction end, which may reflect a read error. CDR3 coding DNA: TGCGCCAGCAGCCAAGGTGGACACCTCTACGATCAGTACTTC. Translated: CASSQGGHLYDQYF. The chain couples TRBV4-1 to TRBJ2-7, with D possibly TRBD1 on 5 matching bases. CDR3 length: 14 amino acids. Germline V gene data show CDR1 as MGHRA and CDR2 as YSYEKL.